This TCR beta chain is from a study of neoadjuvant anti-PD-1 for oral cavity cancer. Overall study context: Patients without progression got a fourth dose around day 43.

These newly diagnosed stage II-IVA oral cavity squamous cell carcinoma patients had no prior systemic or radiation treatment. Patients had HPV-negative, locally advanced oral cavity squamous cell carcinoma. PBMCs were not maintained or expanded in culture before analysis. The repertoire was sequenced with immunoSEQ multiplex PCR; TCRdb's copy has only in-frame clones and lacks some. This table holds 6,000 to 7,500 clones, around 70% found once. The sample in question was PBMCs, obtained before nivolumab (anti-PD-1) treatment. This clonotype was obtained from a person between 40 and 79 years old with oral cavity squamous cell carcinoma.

Here the CDR3 DNA reads TGTGCCAGCAGCCCAAGACAGTACCAAGAGACCCAGTACTTC. This translates into CASSPRQYQETQYF. The chain joins TRBV5-8 to TRBJ2-5; tentatively, D is TRBD1 (5 bases). Per the germline V gene, CDR1 is SGHTS and CDR2 is YDEGEE. The CDR3 sequence is 14 residues long. Trimming stripped 4 bases from V and 0 bases from J, with 10 bases between.